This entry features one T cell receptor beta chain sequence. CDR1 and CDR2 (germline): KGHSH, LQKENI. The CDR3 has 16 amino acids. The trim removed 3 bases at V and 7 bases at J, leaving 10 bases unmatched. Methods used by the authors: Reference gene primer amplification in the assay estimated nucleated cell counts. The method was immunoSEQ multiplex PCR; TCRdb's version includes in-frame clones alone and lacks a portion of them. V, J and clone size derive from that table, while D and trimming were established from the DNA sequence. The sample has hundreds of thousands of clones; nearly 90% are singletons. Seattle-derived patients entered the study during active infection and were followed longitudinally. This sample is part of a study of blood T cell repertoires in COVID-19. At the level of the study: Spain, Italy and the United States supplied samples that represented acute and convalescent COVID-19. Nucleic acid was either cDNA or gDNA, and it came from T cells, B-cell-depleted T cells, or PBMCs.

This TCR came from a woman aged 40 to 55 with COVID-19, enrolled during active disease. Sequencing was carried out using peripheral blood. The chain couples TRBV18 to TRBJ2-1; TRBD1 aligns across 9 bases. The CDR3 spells CASSPLPGQGWNEQFF. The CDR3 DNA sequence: TGTGCCAGCTCACCGCTCCCGGGACAGGGTTGGAATGAGCAGTTCTTC.